This passage covers 26 T cell receptor beta chains from one sample sequenced in a study of CD8 T cells in Susac syndrome. Random hexamers were used to reverse transcribe the RNA input (about 0.5 to 1 ug). TCRdb called the immunoSEQ multiplex PCR reads again in MiXCR, with one record for every CDR3 protein. The sample yields a few hundred thousand distinct CDR3 sequences, 95% seen once. The specimen sequenced was CD4+ T cells from PBMCs. All receptors come from a human donor with multiple sclerosis.

V usage is TRBV3-1 and J usage is TRBJ2-5; a weak D match, TRBD2 (6 bases). In germline, CDR1 is LGHDT, CDR2 YNNKEL (reference sequence). The length of the CDR3 is 15 residues. Deletions cut 3 bases from V and 4 bases from J, with 15 bases between. CDR3 DNA sequence: TGTGCCAGCAGCCAGAACTGGGGACTTAGAGAGACCCAGTACTTC. Its protein product is CASSQNWGLRETQYF.

This clonotype was observed once. This chain uses TRBV7-9 with TRBJ2-7; a weak D match, TRBD2 (6 bases). The V gene's germline CDR1 is SEHNR and CDR2 FQNEAQ (reference sequence). Trimming stripped 3 bases from V and 7 bases from J, with 7 bases between. The CDR3 loop spans 11 amino acids. The CDR3 DNA reads as TGTGCCAGCAGCTTCGGGGGAGAGCAGTACTTC. As protein: CASSFGGEQYF.

The CDR3 region has the DNA TGTGCCAGCAGCTTTAGCGGCGCAGATACGCAGTATTTT. Translating it yields CASSFSGADTQYF. The chain couples TRBV3-1 to TRBJ2-3, with a tentative D call TRBD2 (6 bases). Looked up from germline, CDR1 is LGHDT and CDR2 is YNNKEL (reference sequence). The CDR3 spans 13 residues. Trimming removed 5 bases at V and 4 bases at J, with 10 bases between.

The chain is built from TRBV20-1 and TRBJ2-2; D call uncertain. Germline-derived CDR1 and CDR2 are DFQATT and SNEGSKA (reference sequence). The V gene lost 0 bases and the J gene lost 8 bases, with 16 bases spanning the gap. CDR3 length: 15 residues. This chain's CDR3 is CSARDQARTGGELFF. The DNA of the CDR3 is TGCAGTGCTAGAGATCAAGCCCGGACCGGAGGGGAGCTGTTTTTT.

The genes are TRBV3-1 and TRBJ2-5; 10 bases fit TRBD2. V lost 5 bases and J lost 3; bases outside the gene matches: 9. Germline V gene sequence: CDR1 LGHDT, CDR2 YNNKEL (reference sequence). The CDR3 has 16 amino acids. Here the CDR3 DNA reads TGTGCCAGCAGCGTTCTAGCGGGGGCCACGAAAGAGACCCAGTACTTC. Its protein product is CASSVLAGATKETQYF.

This chain uses TRBV4-1 with TRBJ2-7, with TRBD1 identical over 12 bases. Germline values: CDR1 MGHRA, CDR2 YSYEKL. The J segment lost 2 bases and the V segment lost 5 bases, leaving 16 bases of the junction unmatched. The CDR3 is 19 residues long. The CDR3 nucleotides are TGCGCCAGCAGCTGGGGGGGACAGGGGGCGACCAAGACCCCCTACGAGCAGTACTTC. It specifies CASSWGGQGATKTPYEQYF.

This clonotype was recorded only once. The rearrangement uses TRBV27 and TRBJ2-1, with a weak D call TRBD2 (5 bases). The germline CDR1 and CDR2 sequences are MNHEY and SMNVEV (reference sequence). V dropped 5 bases and J dropped 7 bases, with 12 bases sitting between them. This CDR3 is built from 13 residues. The CDR3 nucleotides read TGTGCCAGCAGTACCATACTAGAGAATGAGCAGTTCTTC. As protein: CASSTILENEQFF.

DNA for the CDR3: TGCAGCGATGTTGGGCTACAGAACTATGGCTACACCTTC. Translating it yields CSDVGLQNYGYTF. The V call is TRBV29-1, the J call TRBJ1-2; D remains unclear. Per germline, CDR1 SQVTM and CDR2 ANQGSEA. Trimming took off 7 bases at V and 2 bases at J, with 14 bases between the two ends. The CDR3 consists of 13 residues. Looking up the rest from reference TRBV29-1 and TRBJ1-2 gives the full variable domain: SAVISQKPSRDICQRGTSLTIQCQVDSQVTMMFWYRQQPGQSLTLIATANQGSEATYESGFVIDKFPISRPNLTFSTLTVSNMSPEDSSIYLCSDVGLQNYGYTFGSGTRLTVV.

The rearrangement uses TRBV24-1 and TRBJ2-5; D is possibly TRBD1 or TRBD2 (5 bases each). Germline assignment: CDR1 KGHDR and CDR2 SFDVKD. V lost 4 bases to trimming and J lost 5 bases, with 13 bases between them. The CDR3 sequence is 14 residues long. This CDR3 reads CATSEGDHRETQYF. CDR3 DNA: TGTGCCACCAGTGAAGGGGACCACCGGGAGACCCAGTACTTC.

The gene calls are TRBV2 and TRBJ2-5, with D unresolved. The CDR3 has 14 residues. Germline CDR1 and CDR2: SNHLY and FYNNEI. Trimming removed 1 base at V and 6 bases at J, with 12 bases between. The CDR3 coding sequence is TGTGCCAGCAGTGAAGGGGCCCAAAGGCAGACCCAGTACTTC. This sequence encodes CASSEGAQRQTQYF.

The genes are TRBV20-1 and TRBJ2-3; D may be TRBD1 or TRBD2 (5 bases each). The V gene lost 6 bases and the J gene lost 0 bases, with 10 bases spanning the gap. Germline lookup yields CDR1 DFQATT and CDR2 SNEGSKA (reference sequence). The CDR3 totals 13 residues. CDR3 in amino acids: CSAPGHSTDTQYF. The CDR3 DNA is TGCAGTGCCCCGGGGCATAGCACAGATACGCAGTATTTT.

The chain employs TRBV29-1 and TRBJ2-5; D is unresolved. Germline CDR1 reads SQVTM; CDR2 reads ANQGSEA. This CDR3 has 13 amino acids. V gave up 7 bases and J gave up 0 bases, with 12 bases separating them. The CDR3: CSASPRDQETQYF. DNA for the CDR3: TGCAGCGCCTCTCCAAGGGACCAAGAGACCCAGTACTTC. Full variable domain (outside the CDR3, taken from reference TRBV29-1 and TRBJ2-5): SAVISQKPSRDICQRGTSLTIQCQVDSQVTMMFWYRQQPGQSLTLIATANQGSEATYESGFVIDKFPISRPNLTFSTLTVSNMSPEDSSIYLCSASPRDQETQYFGPGTRLLVL.

The chain couples TRBV29-1 to TRBJ2-7; 9 positions agree with TRBD1. V dropped 7 bases and J dropped 4; count of bases not matched to a gene: 11. Germline V gene lookup returns CDR1 SQVTM and CDR2 ANQGSEA. This CDR3 contains 14 residues. The CDR3 loop is CSARSGTGSYEQYF. The CDR3 DNA is TGCAGCGCCCGATCCGGGACAGGGTCATACGAGCAGTACTTC.

The chain is built from TRBV7-3 and TRBJ1-2; TRBD1 might be the D (5 bases). Deletions cut 2 bases from V and 4 bases from J, with 17 bases between. The germline V gene encodes CDR1 SGHTA and CDR2 FQGTGA. The CDR3 loop spans 16 amino acids. The CDR3 nucleotides are TGTGCCAGCAGCTTAGGAGGGGTCGGGGTGACCTATGGCTACACCTTC. This sequence encodes CASSLGGVGVTYGYTF.

This chain connects TRBV20-1 to TRBJ2-7, with 10 bases matching TRBD2. The CDR3 spans 18 residues. The J segment lost 0 bases and the V segment lost 0 bases, leaving 11 bases of the junction unmatched. Germline CDR1 reads DFQATT; CDR2 reads SNEGSKA (reference sequence). The CDR3 region is CSAREGGLAKFLSYEQYF. The DNA of the CDR3 is TGCAGTGCTAGAGAGGGGGGACTAGCGAAGTTCCTCTCCTACGAGCAGTACTTC.

The chain couples TRBV20-1 to TRBJ2-4; D is uncertain. The germline CDR1 and CDR2 sequences are DFQATT and SNEGSKA (reference sequence). The CDR3 contains 11 residues. V lost 2 bases and J 8 bases, leaving 7 bases between the germline ends. The chain's CDR3 is CSARRVDIQYF. The CDR3 region has the DNA TGCAGTGCTAGACGGGTAGACATTCAGTACTTC.

The chain couples TRBV30 to TRBJ2-7; no clear D gene. Germline V gene sequence: CDR1 GTSNPN, CDR2 SVGIG (reference sequence). The V end lost 2 bases, the J end lost 2 bases, and 10 bases lay between the germline ends. The CDR3 spans 13 residues. CDR3 nucleotide sequence: TGTGCCTGGAGTCGTGCCAGTACCTACGAGCAGTACTTC. This translates into CAWSRASTYEQYF.

The chain links TRBV2 to TRBJ2-7, with D possibly being TRBD1 (6 bases). The CDR3 is 13 residues long. V was pared by 6 bases and J by 3 bases, with 12 bases between. Germline loops: CDR1 SNHLY, CDR2 FYNNEI. CDR3 coding DNA: TGTGCCAGCAGACCCGCGGACAGCTACGAGCAGTACTTC. The encoded protein is CASRPADSYEQYF.

The chain couples TRBV20-1 to TRBJ2-3; D may be TRBD2 (5 bases). Germline V gene data show CDR1 as DFQATT and CDR2 as SNEGSKA (reference sequence). V was cut by 3 bases and J by 2 bases, with 12 bases left in between. There are 14 residues in the CDR3. This CDR3 is CSASRETYTDTQYF. Written as DNA, the CDR3 is TGCAGTGCTAGCCGGGAAACTTACACAGATACGCAGTATTTT.

This rearrangement joins TRBV20-1 to TRBJ2-5; no reliable D call. Trimming removed 0 bases from V and 0 bases from J, with 8 bases in between. The CDR3 covers 14 residues. The V gene's germline CDR1 is DFQATT and CDR2 SNEGSKA (reference sequence). Here the CDR3 DNA reads TGCAGTGCTAGAGATTGGGCTAACCAAGAGACCCAGTACTTC. This sequence encodes CSARDWANQETQYF.

The chain recombines TRBV7-2 with TRBJ2-7; 7 nucleotides match TRBD1. This CDR3 contains 14 residues. The junction had 8 bases not matched to a gene; V was cut back by 6 bases and J by 3 bases. Per germline, CDR1 SGHTA and CDR2 FQGNSA. CDR3 residues: CASRKTGNNYEQYF. CDR3 DNA sequence: TGTGCCAGCAGGAAGACAGGGAATAACTACGAGCAGTACTTC.

The gene calls are TRBV20-1 and TRBJ1-2; D is unresolved. Germline V gene sequence: CDR1 DFQATT, CDR2 SNEGSKA (reference sequence). V lost 0 bases and J 2 bases, leaving 10 bases between the germline ends. This CDR3 is 14 amino acids long. The CDR3 protein is CSARDQGRNYGYTF. The CDR3 DNA follows: TGCAGTGCTAGAGATCAAGGCAGGAACTATGGCTACACCTTC.

This clonotype was counted a few times. The chain is built from TRBV2 and TRBJ2-2; D unclear. CDR1 and CDR2 from the germline V gene are SNHLY and FYNNEI. With 3 bases removed from V and 4 bases from J, the gap between germline ends came to 6 bases. The CDR3 extends over 13 amino acids. CDR3 in amino acids: CASSEVVTGELFF. CDR3 nucleotides: TGTGCCAGCAGTGAGGTCGTCACCGGGGAGCTGTTTTTT.

This sequence joins TRBV30 and TRBJ1-5, with a possible D match to TRBD1 (5 bases). The CDR3 is 13 amino acids. Germline CDR1 reads GTSNPN; CDR2 reads SVGIG (reference sequence). V lost 1 base to trimming and J lost 8 bases, with 12 bases between them. CDR3 coding DNA: TGTGCCTGGAGTGCCCAGGGAAGGGAGCCCCAGCATTTT. It is translated as CAWSAQGREPQHF.

The rearrangement links TRBV7-3 to TRBJ1-1; 10 bases are shared with TRBD1. This CDR3 has 15 amino acids. The V gene's germline CDR1 is SGHTA and CDR2 FQGTGA. V shed 5 bases and J 6 bases; nucleotides not matched to a gene: 9. CDR3 loop: CASSPPGTGVSEAFF. DNA of the CDR3: TGTGCCAGCAGCCCCCCCGGGACAGGGGTCTCTGAAGCTTTCTTT.

This clonotype has just a few counts. The gene calls are TRBV15 and TRBJ2-5; maybe TRBD2 (5 bases). CDR1 and CDR2 from the germline V gene are LNHNV and YYDKDF (reference sequence). The CDR3 contains 14 residues. Trimming took off 1 base at V and 5 bases at J, with 11 bases between the two ends. The CDR3, as DNA: TGTGCCACCAGCAGAGTAGGGAGATTGGAGACCCAGTACTTC. Its translation is CATSRVGRLETQYF.